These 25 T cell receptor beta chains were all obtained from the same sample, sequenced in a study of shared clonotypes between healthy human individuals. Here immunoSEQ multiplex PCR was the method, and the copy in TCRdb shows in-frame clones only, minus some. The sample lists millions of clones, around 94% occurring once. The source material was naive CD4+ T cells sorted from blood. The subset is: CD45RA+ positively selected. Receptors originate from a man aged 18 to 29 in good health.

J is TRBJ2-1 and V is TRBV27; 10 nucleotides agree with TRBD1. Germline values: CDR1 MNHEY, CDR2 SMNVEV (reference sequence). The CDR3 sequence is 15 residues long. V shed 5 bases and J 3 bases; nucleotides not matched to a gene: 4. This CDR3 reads CASSEGTGDYNEQFF. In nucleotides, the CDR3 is TGTGCCAGCAGTGAAGGGACAGGGGACTACAATGAGCAGTTCTTC.

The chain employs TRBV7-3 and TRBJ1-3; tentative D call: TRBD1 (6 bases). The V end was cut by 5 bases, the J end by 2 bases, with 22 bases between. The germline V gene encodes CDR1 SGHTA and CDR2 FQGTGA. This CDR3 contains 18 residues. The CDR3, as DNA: TGTGCCAGCAGCCCCGAAGGGGGTAACCTTAAGGCTGGAAACACCATATATTTT. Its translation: CASSPEGGNLKAGNTIYF.

CDR3 residues: CASFSGFNQPQHF. The DNA of the CDR3 is TGTGCCAGCTTCTCGGGCTTCAATCAGCCCCAGCATTTT. The chain couples TRBV28 to TRBJ1-5; D is unclear. The CDR3 is 13 amino acids. The germline gives CDR1 MDHEN, CDR2 SYDVKM. The V end lost 8 bases, the J end lost 3 bases, and 11 bases lay between the germline ends.

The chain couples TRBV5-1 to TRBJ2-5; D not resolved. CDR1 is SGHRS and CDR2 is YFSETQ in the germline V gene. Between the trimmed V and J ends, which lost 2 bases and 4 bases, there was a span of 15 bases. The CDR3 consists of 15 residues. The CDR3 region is CASSLSPRWGETQYF. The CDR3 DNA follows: TGCGCCAGCAGCTTATCCCCTCGGTGGGGAGAGACCCAGTACTTC.

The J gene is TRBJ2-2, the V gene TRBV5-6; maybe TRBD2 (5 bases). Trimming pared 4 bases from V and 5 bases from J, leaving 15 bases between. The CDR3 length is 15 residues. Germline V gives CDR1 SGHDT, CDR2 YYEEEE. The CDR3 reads CASSPAGELTGELFF. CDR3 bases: TGTGCCAGCAGCCCTGCTGGGGAGCTTACCGGGGAGCTGTTTTTT.

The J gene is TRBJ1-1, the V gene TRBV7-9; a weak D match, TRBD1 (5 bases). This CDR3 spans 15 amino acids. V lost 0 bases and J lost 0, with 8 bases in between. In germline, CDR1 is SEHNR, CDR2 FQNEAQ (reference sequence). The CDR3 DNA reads TGTGCCAGCAGCTTAGCCGCGGACATGAACACTGAAGCTTTCTTT. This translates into CASSLAADMNTEAFF.

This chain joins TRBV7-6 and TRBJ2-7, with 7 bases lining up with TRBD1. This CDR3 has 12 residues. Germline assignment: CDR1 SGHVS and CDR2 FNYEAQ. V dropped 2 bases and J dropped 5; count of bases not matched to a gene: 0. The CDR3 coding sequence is TGTGCCAGCAGCTTACAGGGGGACGAGCAGTACTTC. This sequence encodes CASSLQGDEQYF.

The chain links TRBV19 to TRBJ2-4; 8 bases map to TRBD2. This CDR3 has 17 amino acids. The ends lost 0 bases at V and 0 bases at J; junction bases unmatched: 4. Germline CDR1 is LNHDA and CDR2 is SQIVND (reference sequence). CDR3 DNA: TGTGCCAGTAGTATAGACAGCGGGGGCCTAGCCAAAAACATTCAGTACTTC. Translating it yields CASSIDSGGLAKNIQYF. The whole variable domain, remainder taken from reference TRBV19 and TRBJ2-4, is DGGITQSPKYLFRKEGQNVTLSCEQNLNHDAMYWYRQDPGQGLRLIYYSQIVNDFQKGDIAEGYSVSREKKESFPLTVTSAQKNPTAFYLCASSIDSGGLAKNIQYFGAGTRLSVL.

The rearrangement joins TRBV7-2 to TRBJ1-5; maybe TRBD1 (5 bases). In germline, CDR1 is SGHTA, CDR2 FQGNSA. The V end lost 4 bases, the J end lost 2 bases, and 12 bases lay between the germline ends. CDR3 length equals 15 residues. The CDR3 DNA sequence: TGTGCCAGCAGCTCCCCCCCGGGGGGCAATCAGCCCCAGCATTTT. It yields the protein CASSSPPGGNQPQHF.

The CDR3 DNA reads as TGTGCCAGCAGTCGGGGGGGACTAGCGGGAGGAGATACGCAGTATTTT. Protein product: CASSRGGLAGGDTQYF. This chain links TRBV5-4 with TRBJ2-3, with 15 bases matching TRBD2. Looked up from germline, CDR1 is SGHNT and CDR2 is YYREEE (reference sequence). V was clipped by 5 bases and J by 5 bases; unmatched bases: 6. This CDR3 comprises 16 residues.

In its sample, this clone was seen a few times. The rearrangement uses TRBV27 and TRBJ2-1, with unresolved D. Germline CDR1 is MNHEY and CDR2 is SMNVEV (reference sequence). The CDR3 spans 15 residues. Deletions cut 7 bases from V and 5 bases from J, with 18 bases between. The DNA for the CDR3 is TGTGCCAGCAAACCGCGCCTCGACCCGAACAATGAGCAGTTCTTC. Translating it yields CASKPRLDPNNEQFF.

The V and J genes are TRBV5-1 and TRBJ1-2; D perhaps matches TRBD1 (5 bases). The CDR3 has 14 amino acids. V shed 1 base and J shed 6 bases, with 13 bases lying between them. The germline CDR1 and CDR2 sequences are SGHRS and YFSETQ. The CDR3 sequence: CASSLTALGDGYTF. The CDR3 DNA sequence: TGCGCCAGCAGCTTGACAGCCTTAGGGGATGGCTACACCTTC.

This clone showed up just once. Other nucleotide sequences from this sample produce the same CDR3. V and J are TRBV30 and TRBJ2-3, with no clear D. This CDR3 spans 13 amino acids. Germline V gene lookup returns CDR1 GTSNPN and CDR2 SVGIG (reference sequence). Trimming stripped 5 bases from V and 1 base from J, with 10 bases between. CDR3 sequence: CAWEPGGTDTQYF. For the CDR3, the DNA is TGTGCCTGGGAACCTGGGGGCACAGATACGCAGTATTTT.

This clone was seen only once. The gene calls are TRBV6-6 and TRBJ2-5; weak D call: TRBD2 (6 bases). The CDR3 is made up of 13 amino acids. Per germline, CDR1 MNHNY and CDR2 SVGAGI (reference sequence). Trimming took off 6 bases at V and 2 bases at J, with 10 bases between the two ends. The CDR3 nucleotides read TGTGCCAGCAGAAGGGACTTGCAAGAGACCCAGTACTTC. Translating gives CASRRDLQETQYF.

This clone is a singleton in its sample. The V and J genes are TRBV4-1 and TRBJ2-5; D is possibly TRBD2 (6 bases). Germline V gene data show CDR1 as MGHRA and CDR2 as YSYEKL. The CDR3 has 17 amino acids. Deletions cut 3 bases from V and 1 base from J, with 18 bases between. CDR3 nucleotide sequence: TGCGCCAGCAGCCACGACCCCCAGGGACTTACCCAAGAGACCCAGTACTTC. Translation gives CASSHDPQGLTQETQYF.

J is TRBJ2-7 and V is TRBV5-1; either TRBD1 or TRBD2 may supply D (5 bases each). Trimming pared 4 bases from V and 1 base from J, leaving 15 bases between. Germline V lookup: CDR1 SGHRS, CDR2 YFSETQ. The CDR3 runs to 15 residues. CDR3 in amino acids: CASSPYGGGSYEQYF. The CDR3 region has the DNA TGCGCCAGCAGCCCGTATGGGGGTGGGTCCTACGAGCAGTACTTC.

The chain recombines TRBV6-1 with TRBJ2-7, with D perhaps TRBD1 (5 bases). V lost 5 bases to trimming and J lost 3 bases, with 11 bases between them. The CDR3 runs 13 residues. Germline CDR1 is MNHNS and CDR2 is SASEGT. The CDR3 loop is CASSLRGDYEQYF. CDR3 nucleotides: TGTGCCAGCAGTTTAAGGGGTGACTACGAGCAGTACTTC.

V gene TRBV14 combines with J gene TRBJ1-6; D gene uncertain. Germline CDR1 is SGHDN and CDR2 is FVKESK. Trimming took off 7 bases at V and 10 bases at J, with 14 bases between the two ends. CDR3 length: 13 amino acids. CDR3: CASTAGVQSPLHF. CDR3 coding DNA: TGTGCCAGCACAGCTGGGGTACAGTCACCCCTCCACTTT.

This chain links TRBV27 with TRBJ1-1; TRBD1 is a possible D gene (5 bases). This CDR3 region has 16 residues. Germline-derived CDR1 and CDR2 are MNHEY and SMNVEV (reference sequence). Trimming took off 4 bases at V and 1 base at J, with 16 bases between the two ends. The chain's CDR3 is CASSSSGGMRNTEAFF. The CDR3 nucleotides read TGTGCCAGCAGTTCGAGCGGGGGGATGAGGAACACTGAAGCTTTCTTT.

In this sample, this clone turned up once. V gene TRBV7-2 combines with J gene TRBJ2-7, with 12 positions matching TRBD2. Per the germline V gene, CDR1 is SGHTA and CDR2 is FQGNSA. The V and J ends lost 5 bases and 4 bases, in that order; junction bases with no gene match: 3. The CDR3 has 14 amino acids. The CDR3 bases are TGTGCCAGCAGCACTAGCGGGGGGACATACGAGCAGTACTTC. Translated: CASSTSGGTYEQYF.

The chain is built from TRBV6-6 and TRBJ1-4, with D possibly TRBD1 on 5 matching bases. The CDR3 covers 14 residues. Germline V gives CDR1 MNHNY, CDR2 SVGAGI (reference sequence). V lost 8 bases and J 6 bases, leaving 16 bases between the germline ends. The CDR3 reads CASQNGAVDEKLFF. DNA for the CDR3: TGTGCCAGCCAAAACGGGGCGGTTGATGAAAAACTGTTTTTT.

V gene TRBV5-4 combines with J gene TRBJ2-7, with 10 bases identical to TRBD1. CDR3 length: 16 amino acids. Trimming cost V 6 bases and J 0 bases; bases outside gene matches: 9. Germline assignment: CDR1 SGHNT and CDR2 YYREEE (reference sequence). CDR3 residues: CASTWTGTGASYEQYF. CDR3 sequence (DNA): TGTGCCAGCACCTGGACCGGGACAGGGGCCTCCTACGAGCAGTACTTC.

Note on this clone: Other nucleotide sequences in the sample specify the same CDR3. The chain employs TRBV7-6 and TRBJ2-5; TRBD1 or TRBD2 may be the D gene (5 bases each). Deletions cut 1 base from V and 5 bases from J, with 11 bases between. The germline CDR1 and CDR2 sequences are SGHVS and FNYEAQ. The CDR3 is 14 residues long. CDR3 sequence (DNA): TGTGCCAGCAGCTTAGGGCTAGCAGGGGAGACCCAGTACTTC. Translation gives CASSLGLAGETQYF.

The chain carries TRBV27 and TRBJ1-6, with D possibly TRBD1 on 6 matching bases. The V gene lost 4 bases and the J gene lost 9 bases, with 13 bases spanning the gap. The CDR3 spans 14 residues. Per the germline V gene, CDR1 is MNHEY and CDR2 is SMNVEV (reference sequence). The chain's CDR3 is CASSSQGFSSPLHF. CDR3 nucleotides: TGTGCCAGCAGTTCACAGGGATTCTCTTCACCCCTCCACTTT.

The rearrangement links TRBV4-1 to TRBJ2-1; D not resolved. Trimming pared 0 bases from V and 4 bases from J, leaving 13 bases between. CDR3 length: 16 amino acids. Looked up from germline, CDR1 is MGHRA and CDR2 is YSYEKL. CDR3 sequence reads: CASSQEMVGYYNEQFF. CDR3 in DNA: TGCGCCAGCAGCCAAGAAATGGTGGGGTATTACAATGAGCAGTTCTTC.